The clone carrying this TCR beta chain was found a few times. No antigen is known for it. The sample belongs to a study of T cell responses to AZD1222 COVID-19 vaccine. The CDR3 is 13 residues long. Profiled with immunoSEQ multiplex PCR; TCRdb holds only in-frame clones, not every one. The data hold around 130,000 clones, with around 85% observed a single time. Broader study findings: Repertoire samples came only from after the peak T cell response. The donor group comprised mostly white British people and more females; the analysis possibly underestimated clonal diversity.

The clonotype originates from an adult in good health. The material sequenced was peripheral blood, taken on day 0 of AZD1222 vaccination. This sequence joins TRBV21-1 and TRBJ1-2. TRBV21-1 counts as a pseudogene. The CDR3 is CAQGGWTDYGYTF. The DNA of the CDR3 is TGTGCCCAGGGGGGGTGGACAGACTATGGCTACACCTTC.